These 17 T cell receptor beta chains were sequenced from one sample in a study of CD4 T cells in relation to SARS-CoV-2 and coronaviruses (dated by TCRdb to the early 2020s). Receptor libraries were prepared by the immunoSEQ multiplex PCR assay. This immuneACCESS table, as held by TCRdb, lists in-frame sequences with V and J called but not all clones. Of the missing ones, under half trace to an unresolved V gene in checked studies; the others have no known cause. The sample table shows roughly 10,000 clones, and under 80% are seen once. 18% of the sample goes to the ten largest clones. For these receptors, no antigen is known. CD4+ T cells from unexposed donors were collected before the COVID-19 pandemic (2011-2018). After roughly 11 days of culture, CD4+ T cells were isolated with the EasySep CD4+ T cell isolation kit. Sequencing was carried out using CD4+ T cells from PBMCs, cultured in vitro. All receptors come from a human donor in good health.

This clone was detected only once. The chain combines TRBV4-1 with TRBJ2-7; TRBD1 matches at 11 bases. The CDR3 runs 16 residues. Germline assignment: CDR1 MGHRA and CDR2 YSYEKL. Trimming removed 1 base from V and 0 bases from J; junction bases left unmatched: 2. The CDR3 sequence is CASSQAGTGGSYEQYF. The CDR3, as DNA: TGCGCCAGCAGCCAAGCCGGGACAGGGGGCTCCTACGAGCAGTACTTC.

V usage is TRBV12-3 or TRBV12-4 and J usage is TRBJ2-3; no clear D gene. The CDR3 runs to 13 residues. V lost 6 bases to trimming and J lost 3 bases, with 10 bases between them. The CDR3 here is CASSGLGTDTQYF. CDR3 DNA: TGTGCCAGCAGCGGCCTAGGGACAGATACGCAGTATTTT.

The chain is built from TRBV7-9 and TRBJ2-3; 11 bases match TRBD2. The CDR3 spans 16 residues. Looked up from germline, CDR1 is SEHNR and CDR2 is FQNEAQ (reference sequence). The ends lost 6 bases at V and 2 bases at J; junction bases unmatched: 7. This CDR3 reads CASRPGTSGPTDTQYF. The CDR3 DNA reads TGTGCCAGCAGACCCGGGACTAGCGGCCCCACAGATACGCAGTATTTT.

This clone has more than one count but fewer than ten. The chain is built from TRBV19 and TRBJ1-5; D not resolved. This CDR3 spans 17 amino acids. CDR1 is LNHDA, CDR2 SQIVND, per germline (reference sequence). Trimming stripped 3 bases from V and 0 bases from J, with 15 bases between. The CDR3 sequence is CASSIGHLGYSNQPQHF. DNA for the CDR3: TGTGCCAGTAGTATTGGGCACTTAGGATATAGCAATCAGCCCCAGCATTTT. Drawing the rest from reference TRBV19 and TRBJ1-5, the complete variable domain is DGGITQSPKYLFRKEGQNVTLSCEQNLNHDAMYWYRQDPGQGLRLIYYSQIVNDFQKGDIAEGYSVSREKKESFPLTVTSAQKNPTAFYLCASSIGHLGYSNQPQHFGDGTRLSIL.

The chain recombines TRBV18 with TRBJ2-1, with a possible D match to TRBD1 (5 bases). Germline-derived CDR1 and CDR2 are KGHSH and LQKENI. V lost 6 bases to trimming and J lost 7 bases, with 10 bases between them. CDR3 length: 12 residues. DNA of the CDR3: TGTGCCAGCTCGTCACAGGAGAATGAGCAGTTCTTC. Translating gives CASSSQENEQFF.

The chain recombines TRBV6-5 with TRBJ1-6; no firm D call. This CDR3 has 15 residues. Per germline, CDR1 MNHEY and CDR2 SVGAGI. V dropped 2 bases and J dropped 10 bases, with 15 bases sitting between them. CDR3 coding DNA: TGTGCCAGCAGTTACCACCGGCAGGCCGAATCACCCCTCCACTTT. This translates into CASSYHRQAESPLHF.

This clone has a handful of counts. The rearrangement links TRBV7-2 to TRBJ2-3, with 8 nucleotides matching TRBD2. The CDR3 sequence is 16 residues long. Germline V gives CDR1 SGHTA, CDR2 FQGNSA. V lost 4 bases and J lost 2; bases outside the gene matches: 8. The CDR3 sequence is CASSSKSGGYTDTQYF. In DNA form, the CDR3 reads TGTGCCAGCAGCTCTAAAAGCGGGGGCTACACAGATACGCAGTATTTT.

The V call is TRBV7-9, the J call TRBJ2-3; 7 bases line up with TRBD2. CDR3 size: 16 residues. The J segment lost 3 bases and the V segment lost 5 bases, leaving 11 bases of the junction unmatched. Germline CDR1 reads SEHNR; CDR2 reads FQNEAQ (reference sequence). Written as DNA, the CDR3 is TGTGCCAGCAGCCCTAGCGGCTGGAGGACTACAGATACGCAGTATTTT. Its translation is CASSPSGWRTTDTQYF.

The gene calls are TRBV19 and TRBJ1-6, with a tentative D call TRBD1 (5 bases). This CDR3 is built from 15 residues. CDR1 is LNHDA and CDR2 is SQIVND in the germline V gene (reference sequence). The germline V and J ends were trimmed by 1 base and 4 bases, with 8 bases remaining between them. The CDR3 nucleotides are TGTGCCAGTAGTATAGGGACAAATTATAATTCACCCCTCCACTTT. Translated, it gives CASSIGTNYNSPLHF.

The chain employs TRBV4-3 and TRBJ2-7; a weak D match, TRBD2 (7 bases). CDR1 and CDR2 (germline): LGHNA, YSLEER. This CDR3 region has 19 residues. With 0 bases removed from V and 2 bases from J, the gap between germline ends came to 23 bases. CDR3 sequence: CASSQDHQGNGGTPYEQYF. The CDR3 DNA reads TGCGCCAGCAGCCAAGACCATCAGGGGAACGGGGGGACCCCCTACGAGCAGTACTTC.

Note on this clone: The junction and the germline gene differ at one end; a read error may be behind it. V usage is TRBV7-7 and J usage is TRBJ2-2; D not certain. The germline gives CDR1 SSHAT, CDR2 FNYEAQ (reference sequence). The CDR3 contains 14 residues. The DNA of the CDR3 is TGTGCTAGCAGCTTATCGACTGCAGGCGGGGAGCTGTTTTTT. Its protein product is CASSLSTAGGELFF.

The CDR3 DNA reads TGTGCCAGCAGCACAGAAGCGGGAGTCACCTACGAGCAGTACTTC. Protein product: CASSTEAGVTYEQYF. The chain links TRBV6-5 to TRBJ2-7, with 8 positions matching TRBD2. CDR3 length: 15 amino acids. Germline trimming cut 6 bases from V and 2 bases from J; bases unmatched to any gene: 9. Germline lookup yields CDR1 MNHEY and CDR2 SVGAGI.

This sequence joins TRBV6-5 and TRBJ1-5; the D gene is possibly TRBD1 (5 bases). Germline V lookup: CDR1 MNHEY, CDR2 SVGAGI. The CDR3 covers 15 residues. The V end lost 0 bases, the J end lost 4 bases, and 10 bases lay between the germline ends. Written as DNA, the CDR3 is TGTGCCAGCAGTTACTCGATAGAGGGGAATCAGCCCCAGCATTTT. This gives the protein CASSYSIEGNQPQHF.

The chain combines TRBV11-3 with TRBJ1-1; 7 positions match TRBD1. Germline values: CDR1 SGHNT, CDR2 YENEEA. This CDR3 contains 14 residues. Unmatched junction bases numbered 7, after V lost 5 bases and J lost 4 bases. The CDR3 DNA is TGTGCCAGCAGCCCGTCGGGGACAGCCACTGAAGCTTTCTTT. It codes for CASSPSGTATEAFF. Filled out from reference TRBV11-3 and TRBJ1-1, the complete variable domain reads EAGVVQSPRYKIIEKKQPVAFWCNPISGHNTLYWYLQNLGQGPELLIRYENEEAVDDSQLPKDRFSAERLKGVDSTLKIQPAELGDSAVYLCASSPSGTATEAFFGQGTRLTVV.

This CDR3 reads CSIASGGYNEQFF. The CDR3 DNA sequence: TGCAGCATAGCTAGCGGGGGGTACAATGAGCAGTTCTTC. The J gene is TRBJ2-1, the V gene TRBV29-1, with 11 bases identical to TRBD2. V lost 8 bases, J lost 4 bases, and 4 bases stayed unmatched. Germline CDR1 is SQVTM and CDR2 is ANQGSEA. The CDR3 loop spans 13 amino acids.

The chain recombines TRBV28 with TRBJ2-7; TRBD1 agrees at 8 bases. The germline V gene has CDR1 MDHEN and CDR2 SYDVKM. This CDR3 has 15 amino acids. Trimming removed 7 bases from V and 7 bases from J; junction bases left unmatched: 15. CDR3 region: CASTSWTGRTREQYF. CDR3 bases: TGTGCCAGCACATCCTGGACAGGGCGCACGAGGGAGCAGTACTTC.

The rearrangement uses TRBV5-4 and TRBJ2-3; 8 positions agree with TRBD1. Losses at the gene ends were 3 bases for V and 6 bases for J; bases not matched to a gene: 6. The length of the CDR3 is 14 residues. The germline gives CDR1 SGHNT, CDR2 YYREEE (reference sequence). CDR3 sequence: CASSWTGRGDTQYF. CDR3 in DNA: TGTGCCAGCAGCTGGACAGGGCGTGGGGATACGCAGTATTTT. Supplemented by reference TRBV5-4 and TRBJ2-3, the full variable domain reads ETGVTQSPTHLIKTRGQQVTLRCSSQSGHNTVSWYQQALGQGPQFIFQYYREEENGRGNFPPRFSGLQFPNYSSELNVNALELDDSALYLCASSWTGRGDTQYFGPGTRLTVL.